Each of the 30 T cell receptor beta chains below was sequenced from the same sample in a study of PD-1 blockade in classical Hodgkin lymphoma. The patients all showed relapse after autologous stem cell transplantation, while their brentuximab vedotin exposure varied. TCRdb's table, derived via immunoSEQ multiplex PCR, lists solely in-frame clones and lacks some. The sample lists more than 60,000 clones; 90% were seen once. Source: peripheral blood mononuclear cells (PBMCs), taken at baseline. The receptors were gathered from a human donor with classical Hodgkin lymphoma.

CDR3: CASSLADGSYEQYF. CDR3 nucleotides: TGCGCCAGCAGCCTGGCGGATGGATCCTACGAGCAGTACTTC. This chain connects TRBV5-1 to TRBJ2-7; D ambiguous. The V end lost 4 bases, the J end lost 1 base, and 12 bases lay between the germline ends. There are 14 residues in the CDR3. Germline V CDR1 and CDR2: SGHRS, YFSETQ.

V is TRBV18 and J is TRBJ2-7; D might be TRBD1 or TRBD2, each matching 5 bases. Germline assignment: CDR1 KGHSH and CDR2 LQKENI. V shed 2 bases and J shed 2 bases, with 16 bases lying between them. The CDR3 spans 16 residues. CDR3 region: CASSPMVGVSAYEQYF. CDR3 bases: TGTGCCAGCTCACCAATGGTGGGGGTTTCAGCCTACGAGCAGTACTTC.

The chain has TRBV30 and TRBJ2-7, with a possible D match to TRBD1 (6 bases). CDR3 length: 14 residues. V shed 4 bases and J shed 5 bases, with 18 bases lying between them. Germline lookup yields CDR1 GTSNPN and CDR2 SVGIG (reference sequence). The CDR3 DNA follows: TGTGCCTGGAACACAGGGAGATGGGGTAACGAGCAGTACTTC. Translating it yields CAWNTGRWGNEQYF.

The rearrangement links TRBV5-5 to TRBJ2-7, with 10 bases that match TRBD1. Germline CDR1 reads SGHKS; CDR2 reads YYEKEE (reference sequence). The CDR3 length is 12 residues. V lost 7 bases and J lost 7; bases outside the gene matches: 5. As DNA, the CDR3 is TGTGCCAGCGGGACAGGGGAGGGGGAGCAGTACTTC. The encoded protein is CASGTGEGEQYF. The whole variable domain, remainder taken from reference TRBV5-5 and TRBJ2-7, is DAGVTQSPTHLIKTRGQQVTLRCSPISGHKSVSWYQQVLGQGPQFIFQYYEKEERGRGNFPDRFSARQFPNYSSELNVNALLLGDSALYLCASGTGEGEQYFGPGTRLTVT.

The V and J genes are TRBV7-2 and TRBJ2-1; the D is unclear. CDR1 is SGHTA, CDR2 FQGNSA, per germline. With 1 base removed from V and 3 bases from J, the gap between germline ends came to 4 bases. This CDR3 contains 13 residues. The CDR3 DNA is TGTGCCAGCAGCTTAGGCCGCTACAATGAGCAGTTCTTC. Translated: CASSLGRYNEQFF.

This clone was detected only a few times. This chain joins TRBV5-4 and TRBJ1-2, with no clear D. There are 13 residues in the CDR3. V lost 2 bases, J lost 7 bases, and 12 bases lay in between. Germline V gives CDR1 SGHNT, CDR2 YYREEE (reference sequence). CDR3 loop: CASSLGRVGGYTF. The CDR3 DNA is TGTGCCAGCAGCTTAGGAAGGGTCGGTGGCTACACCTTC. Using reference TRBV5-4 and TRBJ1-2 for the parts outside the CDR3, the full variable domain is ETGVTQSPTHLIKTRGQQVTLRCSSQSGHNTVSWYQQALGQGPQFIFQYYREEENGRGNFPPRFSGLQFPNYSSELNVNALELDDSALYLCASSLGRVGGYTFGSGTRLTVV.

The chain couples TRBV15 to TRBJ2-5; weak D call: TRBD2 (6 bases). Germline V gene data show CDR1 as LNHNV and CDR2 as YYDKDF (reference sequence). V lost 5 bases and J lost 4, with 11 bases in between. The CDR3 contains 13 residues. The CDR3 protein is CATSGGVSETQYF. Written as DNA, the CDR3 is TGTGCCACCAGCGGAGGGGTTTCAGAGACCCAGTACTTC. The whole variable domain, filled in from reference TRBV15 and TRBJ2-5, reads DAMVIQNPRYQVTQFGKPVTLSCSQTLNHNVMYWYQQKSSQAPKLLFHYYDKDFNNEADTPDNFQSRRPNTSFCFLDIRSPGLGDTAMYLCATSGGVSETQYFGPGTRLLVL.

The chain's CDR3 is CASSLMVDSTDTQYF. The CDR3 DNA follows: TGTGCCAGCAGCCTTATGGTTGACAGCACAGATACGCAGTATTTT. The chain carries TRBV7-6 and TRBJ2-3, with D unclear. This CDR3 is built from 15 residues. Germline CDR1 is SGHVS and CDR2 is FNYEAQ. With 5 bases removed from V and 0 bases from J, the gap between germline ends came to 12 bases.

The V call is TRBV2, the J call TRBJ1-4, with D unresolved. Looked up from germline, CDR1 is SNHLY and CDR2 is FYNNEI. The V end was cut by 6 bases, the J end by 7 bases, with 6 bases between. The CDR3 is 11 residues long. As DNA, the CDR3 is TGTGCCAGCAGCCAACTTGAAAAACTGTTTTTT. This sequence encodes CASSQLEKLFF.

This clone was counted once. J is TRBJ2-1 and V is TRBV6-1, with TRBD2 matching over 9 bases. CDR3 length equals 16 residues. V dropped 6 bases and J dropped 3; count of bases not matched to a gene: 9. Germline V CDR1 and CDR2: MNHNS, SASEGT. Here the CDR3 DNA reads TGTGCCAGCAGAGAACAGACTAGCGGAAGCTACAATGAGCAGTTCTTC. Translating it yields CASREQTSGSYNEQFF.

This clone is a singleton in its sample. The V and J genes are TRBV28 and TRBJ2-7; 10 positions match TRBD2. The CDR3 loop spans 14 amino acids. J lost 2 bases, V lost 6 bases, and 4 bases had no gene match. Germline-derived CDR1 and CDR2 are MDHEN and SYDVKM. CDR3: CASSLLAGTYEQYF. CDR3 nucleotide sequence: TGTGCCAGCAGCCTACTAGCGGGAACCTACGAGCAGTACTTC.

The V gene is TRBV7-9, the J gene TRBJ2-5; D unresolved. Germline-derived CDR1 and CDR2 are SEHNR and FQNEAQ (reference sequence). Trimming shortened V by 6 bases and J by 4 bases, and 15 bases separated the two germline ends. The CDR3 contains 14 residues. The CDR3 reads CASSQASGVETQYF. In DNA, the CDR3 is TGTGCCAGCAGTCAGGCATCTGGGGTAGAGACCCAGTACTTC.

The chain has TRBV7-3 and TRBJ2-3, with TRBD2 matching 7 bases. Trimming at V came to 1 base and at J to 1 base, leaving 2 bases not matched to a gene. The CDR3 consists of 15 residues. CDR1 SGHTA and CDR2 FQGTGA come from the germline V gene. The CDR3 region has the DNA TGTGCCAGCAGCTTAAGGGGAGGGGGCACAGATACGCAGTATTTT. It yields the protein CASSLRGGGTDTQYF.

V and J are TRBV6-6 and TRBJ1-5; no firm D call. CDR3 length equals 13 residues. In germline, CDR1 is MNHNY, CDR2 SVGAGI (reference sequence). The germline V and J ends were trimmed by 3 bases and 3 bases, with 6 bases remaining between them. The CDR3 spells CASSYSDNQPQHF. The CDR3 DNA is TGTGCCAGCAGTTATTCAGACAATCAGCCCCAGCATTTT.

The J gene is TRBJ2-1, the V gene TRBV27, with 10 bases that match TRBD2. The CDR3 covers 15 residues. Germline CDR1 is MNHEY and CDR2 is SMNVEV (reference sequence). V gave up 5 bases and J gave up 2 bases; unmatched junction bases: 3. DNA of the CDR3: TGTGCCAGCAGTCTGGGGACTAGCGCCTACAATGAGCAGTTCTTC. Translated, it gives CASSLGTSAYNEQFF.

The rearrangement links TRBV19 to TRBJ1-2; 8 bases are a match to TRBD1. CDR1 LNHDA and CDR2 SQIVND come from the germline V gene (reference sequence). The CDR3 has 13 amino acids. V dropped 8 bases and J dropped 10; count of bases not matched to a gene: 12. CDR3 region: CASLGQGDPDYTF. The CDR3 bases are TGTGCCAGTCTTGGACAGGGCGACCCTGACTACACCTTC.

The chain carries TRBV5-6 and TRBJ2-3; 13 bases are shared with TRBD2. The CDR3 totals 16 residues. V dropped 4 bases and J dropped 7; count of bases not matched to a gene: 9. Germline values: CDR1 SGHDT, CDR2 YYEEEE. For the CDR3, the DNA is TGTGCCAGCAGCGAACTAGCGGGGGGGCTCATTTATACGCAGTATTTT. Translation: CASSELAGGLIYTQYF.

The rearrangement links TRBV6-6 to TRBJ2-7; TRBD1 aligns across 12 bases. The length of the CDR3 is 13 residues. Germline-derived CDR1 and CDR2 are MNHNY and SVGAGI (reference sequence). J gave up 5 bases and V 10 bases, and 6 bases lay outside the gene matches. The CDR3 loop is CATGTGGIDEQYF. The CDR3 nucleotides read TGTGCCACAGGGACAGGGGGCATCGACGAGCAGTACTTC.

The J gene is TRBJ1-5, the V gene TRBV28, with TRBD1 matching 9 bases. The CDR3 contains 16 residues. Germline V CDR1 and CDR2: MDHEN, SYDVKM. The V segment lost 1 base and the J segment 5 bases; nucleotides outside the gene matches: 6. CDR3 coding DNA: TGTGCCAGCAGTTTATTGCCGGGACAGGGAGATCAGCCCCAGCATTTT. It is translated as CASSLLPGQGDQPQHF. The full variable domain, its missing parts supplied by reference TRBV28 and TRBJ1-5, is DVKVTQSSRYLVKRTGEKVFLECVQDMDHENMFWYRQDPGLGLRLIYFSYDVKMKEKGDIPEGYSVSREKKERFSLILESASTNQTSMYLCASSLLPGQGDQPQHFGDGTRLSIL.

This chain uses TRBV9 with TRBJ2-5; TRBD1 or TRBD2 may be the D gene (6 bases each). The germline V gene encodes CDR1 SGDLS and CDR2 YYNGEE. Trimming removed 1 base at V and 5 bases at J, with 15 bases between. CDR3 length equals 15 residues. The chain's CDR3 is CASSVTPRGAETQYF. The CDR3 DNA is TGTGCCAGCAGCGTAACTCCAAGGGGGGCGGAGACCCAGTACTTC.

The chain links TRBV5-4 to TRBJ2-3; D is uncertain. The CDR3 loop spans 14 amino acids. V gave up 0 bases and J gave up 3 bases, with 8 bases separating them. CDR1 and CDR2 from the germline V gene are SGHNT and YYREEE (reference sequence). CDR3 amino acids: CASSLDLGTDTQYF. For the CDR3, the DNA is TGTGCCAGCAGCTTGGATCTCGGAACAGATACGCAGTATTTT.

J is TRBJ2-7 and V is TRBV5-5; TRBD2 agrees at 7 bases. The CDR3 loop spans 15 amino acids. Trimming removed 0 bases from V and 6 bases from J; junction bases left unmatched: 9. From germline, CDR1 is SGHKS and CDR2 YYEKEE (reference sequence). CDR3 in amino acids: CASSLVAAGLREQYF. CDR3 nucleotide sequence: TGTGCCAGCAGCTTGGTCGCAGCGGGGCTTCGCGAGCAGTACTTC.

This chain connects TRBV6-5 to TRBJ1-5; no definite D call. Germline V gives CDR1 MNHEY, CDR2 SVGAGI. V lost 4 bases and J lost 0, with 10 bases in between. CDR3 length: 15 amino acids. CDR3 residues: CASSSVASSNQPQHF. In DNA, the CDR3 is TGTGCCAGCAGTTCGGTCGCCAGTAGCAATCAGCCCCAGCATTTT.

This chain connects TRBV27 to TRBJ2-3, with D uncertain. Looked up from germline, CDR1 is MNHEY and CDR2 is SMNVEV (reference sequence). V was trimmed by 10 bases and J by 4 bases, leaving 18 bases between them. The CDR3 sequence is 14 residues long. The CDR3 reads CATAFGFYSDTQYF. The DNA of the CDR3 is TGTGCCACCGCCTTTGGGTTCTATTCAGATACGCAGTATTTT.

The genes are TRBV7-3 and TRBJ2-2, with a tentative D call TRBD1 (6 bases). Per germline, CDR1 SGHTA and CDR2 FQGTGA. This CDR3 contains 17 residues. Trimming left V 1 base short and J 3 bases short, with 15 bases between. The CDR3 is CASSLNRGGGDTGELFF. The CDR3 DNA follows: TGTGCCAGCAGCTTAAACCGAGGGGGTGGCGACACCGGGGAGCTGTTTTTT.

V and J are TRBV28 and TRBJ2-7; D uncertain. Deletions cut 6 bases from V and 3 bases from J, with 6 bases between. Germline CDR1 is MDHEN and CDR2 is SYDVKM. CDR3 length equals 11 residues. DNA for the CDR3: TGTGCCAGCAGCCGGTACTACGAGCAGTACTTC. The encoded protein is CASSRYYEQYF.

The chain links TRBV9 to TRBJ2-1; tentative D call: TRBD1 (7 bases). Germline V CDR1 and CDR2: SGDLS, YYNGEE. Trimming pared 0 bases from V and 5 bases from J, leaving 24 bases between. The CDR3 spans 19 residues. The CDR3 DNA reads as TGTGCCAGCAGCGTAGACAGGGGCCCCGGGAATAGCGGCGACAATGAGCAGTTCTTC. Its translation: CASSVDRGPGNSGDNEQFF.

The chain couples TRBV28 to TRBJ2-2, with D unclear. There are 15 residues in the CDR3. Trimming took 2 bases from V and 5 from J, leaving 12 bases between them. Germline CDR1 is MDHEN and CDR2 is SYDVKM. The chain's CDR3 is CASSLIEDPTGELFF. The DNA of the CDR3 is TGTGCCAGCAGTTTAATAGAGGATCCGACCGGGGAGCTGTTTTTT. Supplemented by reference TRBV28 and TRBJ2-2, the full variable domain reads DVKVTQSSRYLVKRTGEKVFLECVQDMDHENMFWYRQDPGLGLRLIYFSYDVKMKEKGDIPEGYSVSREKKERFSLILESASTNQTSMYLCASSLIEDPTGELFFGEGSRLTVL.

The rearrangement uses TRBV19 and TRBJ2-2, with 8 bases identical to TRBD2. Per the germline V gene, CDR1 is LNHDA and CDR2 is SQIVND (reference sequence). Unmatched junction bases numbered 10, after V lost 3 bases and J lost 7 bases. This CDR3 has 16 residues. The CDR3 is CASSIGSGGGSGELFF. CDR3 coding DNA: TGTGCCAGTAGTATCGGCAGCGGGGGAGGGAGCGGGGAGCTGTTTTTT.

This chain joins TRBV25-1 and TRBJ1-1, with no clear D. The CDR3 has 14 amino acids. Germline CDR1 is MGHDK and CDR2 is SYGVNS. The germline V and J ends were trimmed by 3 bases and 3 bases, with 11 bases remaining between them. The CDR3 region has the DNA TGTGCCAGCAGTGACCCTCGGTCGCACACTGAAGCTTTCTTT. Its translation: CASSDPRSHTEAFF.